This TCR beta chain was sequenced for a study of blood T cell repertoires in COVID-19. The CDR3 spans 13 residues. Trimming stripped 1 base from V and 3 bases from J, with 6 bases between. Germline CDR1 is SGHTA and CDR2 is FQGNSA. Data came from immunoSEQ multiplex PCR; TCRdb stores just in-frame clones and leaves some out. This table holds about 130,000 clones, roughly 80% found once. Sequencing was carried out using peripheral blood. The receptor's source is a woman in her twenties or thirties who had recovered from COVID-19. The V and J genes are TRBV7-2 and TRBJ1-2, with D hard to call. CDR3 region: CASSLDRYYGYTF. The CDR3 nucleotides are TGTGCCAGCAGCTTAGACAGATACTATGGCTACACCTTC.